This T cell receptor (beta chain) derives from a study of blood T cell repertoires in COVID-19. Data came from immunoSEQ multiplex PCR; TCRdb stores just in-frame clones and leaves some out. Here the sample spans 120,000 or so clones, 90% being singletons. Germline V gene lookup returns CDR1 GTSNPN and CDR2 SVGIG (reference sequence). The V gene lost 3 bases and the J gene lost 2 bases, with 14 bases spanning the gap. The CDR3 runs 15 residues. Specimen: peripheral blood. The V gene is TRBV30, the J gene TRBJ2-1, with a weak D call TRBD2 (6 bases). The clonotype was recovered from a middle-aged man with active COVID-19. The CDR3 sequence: CAWRVGGLTYNEQFF. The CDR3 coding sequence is TGTGCCTGGAGAGTTGGAGGACTAACCTACAATGAGCAGTTCTTC. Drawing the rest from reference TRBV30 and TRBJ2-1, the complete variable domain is SQTIHQWPATLVQPVGSPLSLECTVEGTSNPNLYWYRQAAGRGLQLLFYSVGIGQISSEVPQNLSASRPQDRQFILSSKKLLLSDSGFYLCAWRVGGLTYNEQFFGPGTRLTVL.